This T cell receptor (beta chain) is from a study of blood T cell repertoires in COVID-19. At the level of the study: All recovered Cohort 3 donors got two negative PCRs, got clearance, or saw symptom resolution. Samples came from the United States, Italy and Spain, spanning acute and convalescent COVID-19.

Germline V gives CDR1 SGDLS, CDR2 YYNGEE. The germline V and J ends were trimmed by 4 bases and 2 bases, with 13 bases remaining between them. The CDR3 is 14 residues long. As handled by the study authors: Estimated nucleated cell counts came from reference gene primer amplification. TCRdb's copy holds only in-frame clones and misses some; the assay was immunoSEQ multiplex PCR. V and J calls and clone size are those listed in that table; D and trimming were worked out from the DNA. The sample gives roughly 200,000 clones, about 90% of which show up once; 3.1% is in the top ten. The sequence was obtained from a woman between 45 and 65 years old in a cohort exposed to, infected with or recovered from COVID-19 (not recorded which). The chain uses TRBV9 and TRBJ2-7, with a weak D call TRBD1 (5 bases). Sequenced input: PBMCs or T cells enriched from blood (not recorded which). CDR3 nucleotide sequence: TGTGCCAGCAGCCCAGCTCAGGGCCCCTACGAGCAGTACTTC. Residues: CASSPAQGPYEQYF.